What follows is one TCR beta chain and its context. This clone's antigen is unknown. No base qualities exist here, and no much larger clone lies one base off it. V and J are truncated by 4 bases and 4 bases respectively, leaving an intervening sequence of 13 bases. From the cysteine through the phenylalanine, the CDR3 covers 14 amino acids. Only the CDR3 DNA stays, 42 bases, in frame from base 1. Based on the germline V gene, the CDR1 and CDR2 sequences are ENHRY and SYGVKD. Receptor libraries were prepared by the immunoSEQ multiplex PCR assay. For the multiplex PCR, a mixture combining 60 forward primers for TCR Vbeta segments and 13 reverse primers for TCR Jbeta segments was used. The CDR3 region of rearranged TCR beta genes was amplified from genomic DNA by a multiplex PCR assay. Amplified TCR beta libraries were sequenced as 87-base-pair reads on the Illumina HiSeq System. Concerning the study's data processing: A later analysis tallied 80 million to 95 million unique TCR beta chains across the 600 to 700 repertoires, and 10 million to 11 million of those chains were shared by two or more donors. To remove PCR and sequencing errors, raw reads were error-corrected and collapsed into unique sequences using a nearest-neighbor algorithm that merged closely related sequences. To assign V, D and J gene segments, CDR3 sequences were aligned to IMGT reference sequences. Each retained sequence needed at least a six-nucleotide match to both a V gene segment and a J gene segment. A rearrangement was called productive if the CDR3 had no stop codons and remained in frame with V and J, and every other rearrangement was called non-productive. CDR3 was defined by IMGT convention, running from the second conserved V-encoded cysteine to the conserved J-encoded phenylalanine. The earlier analysis of some 580 of the donors excluded any sequence lacking an unambiguous match to a single V gene segment. In an earlier analysis of approximately 560 of the donors, a V segment was called functional when productive rearrangements were above 56.7%, and segregating when the standard deviation between donors exceeded 5%. A statistical classification framework was developed to diagnose cytomegalovirus status using the catalog of TCR beta chain sequences. In a later analysis, V and J genes were assigned by comparing TCR nucleotide sequences against IMGT/GENE-DB human TR gene sequences. Using the TCRdist pipeline, a later analysis assigned CDR3 sequences along with most-parsimonious VDJ recombination scenarios. In a later analysis, every TCR beta chain was defined by the combination of its CDR3 amino acid sequence and its V-gene family, and reads without a unique V-gene family were dropped. To address suspected cross-contamination and a sequencing artifact, a later analysis removed a few hundred highly shared, low-generation-probability nucleotide sequences. In a later analysis, a clonal expansion index for each public chain was calculated from normalized within-repertoire ranks of inferred template counts. In a later analysis, generation probabilities were computed using a VDJ recombination model fitted to out-of-frame rearrangements, and the results were checked against IGoR. In a later analysis, hypergeometric tests were used to score TCR-TCR, TCR-HLA and TCR-CMV co-occurrence, with a repertoire-size bias correction applied to TCR pairs. To estimate false discovery rates, a later analysis permuted the HLA or CMV assignments 20 times. A later analysis grouped co-occurring TCRs with DBSCAN, adding TCRdist sequence similarity when clustering within HLA-allele-positive subsets. Repertoires with fewer than 30,000 or more than 120,000 public chains were left out of co-occurrence clustering, as were about five repertoires with anomalous nucleotide sharing. In TCRdb, the immuneACCESS table is reduced to in-frame sequences with V and J assigned. These tables do not hold every clone; where another copy was compared, an unresolved V gene accounts for under half, and the others remain unexplained. V and J calls plus clone size are reproduced from that table; the DNA served to infer D and trimming. Here the sample has 110,000 or so clones; roughly 77% occur a single time. The ten largest clonotypes hold roughly 4.5% of the sample.

The cohort consisted of 650 to 850 healthy bone marrow donors. At the time of sampling, all cohort members were nominally healthy, though unrecorded immune exposures were likely present. The donor tested CMV seropositive, placing the donor among the approximately 310 seropositive members of the cohort. Every donor gave a peripheral blood sample, and the peripheral blood mononuclear cells from that sample were used for TCR beta sequencing. The Qiagen DNeasy Blood Extraction Kit was used to extract genomic DNA from the blood cell samples. The sample originates from a study of cytomegalovirus exposure and HLA in healthy donors (dated by TCRdb to 2017 to 2019). In terms of the full investigation: An earlier analysis of roughly 500 of the donors reported under 300 Gb of sequence data and 95 million to 130 million unique TCR beta sequences obtained from some 200 million T cells. Roughly 300 gigabases of sequencing data and around 85 million unique TCR sequences made up an early release that covered around 640 HLA-typed donors. Of the roughly 410 genotyped donors, more than 75% were placed in the genetic ancestry cluster associated with self-reported Caucasian donors. The study aimed to test whether signatures of past pathogen exposure could be identified by cataloging public T cell receptors. The study profiled the T cell repertoires of some 610 subjects by immunosequencing and related them to cytomegalovirus serostatus. Along with the approximately 650-subject first cohort, a separate validation cohort of around 120 different subjects was used. To predict cytomegalovirus infection status, the study brought together high-throughput TCR immunosequencing, statistical association of individual TCRs with disease status, and machine learning. A later analysis re-analyzed previously published TCR beta repertoires from 666 donors and added high-resolution HLA genotyping to study TCR occurrence patterns. Rather than drawing on any new phenotypic data, the later analysis identified candidate immune exposures from TCR beta sequences and the way those sequences occurred across donors. An earlier analysis of about 600 of the donors used high-throughput TCR beta sequencing to judge whether each TCR beta V gene segment behaved as functional or pseudogenic. Donor age, sex, ethnicity and CMV serostatus were collected together with the repertoire data. In a later genetic analysis, genome-wide SNP genotypes for about 65% of the roughly 670 donors were used, and that subset was treated as a discovery cohort. All discovery cohort repertoires had been generated on a single sequencing platform. HLA typing included class I and class II loci at four-digit resolution. The number of typed donors differed by locus: roughly 629-630 for A, B, C, DRB1 and DQB1; approximately 530 for DQA1; around 580 for DPA1; and some 430 for DPB1. Five DR-DQ haplotypes were handled as single units for association and clustering, since linkage in the cohort was strong. Across some 400 genotyped donors of the cohort, an average of roughly 250,000 unique TCR beta nucleotide sequences per donor were sequenced, and approximately 17% of those sequences were non-productive.

Study-wide conclusions, independent of this receptor: In the study, approximately 150 TCR beta chains were listed as associated with cytomegalovirus. Correlated functional status among segregating V segments might reflect linkage disequilibrium, but an unknown experimental factor could not be ruled out. Because some donors lacked HLA typing at each locus, the association tests relied only on the typed subset. When HLA alleles, especially DR and DQ, strongly co-occurred, TCR associations were difficult to assign to individual alleles. According to a later analysis, most CMV-associated TCR beta chains appeared to be HLA-restricted, and the HLA associations seemed to be driven largely by CMV exposure. A further reported finding was that TCR beta sequences accurately predicted the HLA-A and HLA-B alleles for most subjects in the first cohort. The classifier was reported to diagnose cytomegalovirus status with high specificity and sensitivity in both the original and validation cohorts. A later analysis found that TCR association rates varied across HLA loci, with DRB1 alleles showing the most associated TCRs and HLA-C alleles the fewest. According to a later genetic analysis, donors in an Asian-associated ancestry cluster had fewer N-insertions in productive TCRs than the approximately 650-donor mean. Sequencing depth was assumed to be roughly uniform across donors in the presence/absence analyses, though that assumption may not hold. The authors suggested that the approach could potentially be extended to other disease states and immunological phenotypes. The cohort was sequenced for TCR beta chains only, and without alpha or paired-chain data the features that could be detected were limited. A few of the identified cytomegalovirus-associated TCR beta chains were confirmed in vitro to be specific for cytomegalovirus antigens. The 87-base-pair reads could not distinguish some IMGT-functional V segments, including TRBV6-2 and TRBV6-3, so those segments were excluded. Compared with equally common non-associated chains, HLA-associated TCR beta chains in a later analysis were more clonally expanded and had lower generation probabilities. A later analysis reported that several top co-occurrence clusters appeared linked to parvovirus B19, influenza, CMV and Epstein-Barr virus. In an earlier analysis of under 600 of the donors, most TCR beta V segments were observed in productive rearrangements about 87% or about 30% of the time, broadly matching IMGT annotations. In a later genetic analysis, a missense DCLRE1C variant was associated with V-gene and J-gene trimming of TCR beta chains, and the association was replicated in an independent cohort. The sequencing pipeline was judged likely to have produced a cluster of highly shared sequence variants as a technical artifact. Over 15 rarely observed V segments, including chromosome 9 orphons, were excluded from the earlier analysis of a few hundred of the donors because counts were too low. The only immune exposure information available for the cohort was CMV serostatus. Specific HLA alleles were associated with more than 15,000 TCR beta sequences at a false discovery rate of 0.05 in a later analysis. Most TCR sequences were observed very rarely across donors, whereas some public TCRs were present in many individuals.

Input material: PBMCs. The chain is encoded by TRBV10-3 joined to TRBJ2-5, with a tentative D gene TRBD1 over 5 matching bases. This TCR was sampled from a man aged 50 to 60 in good health and CMV-seropositive. This receptor carries the CDR3 CAISGTPGGETQYF. The sequenced DNA is TGTGCCATCAGTGGGACACCGGGCGGAGAGACCCAGTACTTC.